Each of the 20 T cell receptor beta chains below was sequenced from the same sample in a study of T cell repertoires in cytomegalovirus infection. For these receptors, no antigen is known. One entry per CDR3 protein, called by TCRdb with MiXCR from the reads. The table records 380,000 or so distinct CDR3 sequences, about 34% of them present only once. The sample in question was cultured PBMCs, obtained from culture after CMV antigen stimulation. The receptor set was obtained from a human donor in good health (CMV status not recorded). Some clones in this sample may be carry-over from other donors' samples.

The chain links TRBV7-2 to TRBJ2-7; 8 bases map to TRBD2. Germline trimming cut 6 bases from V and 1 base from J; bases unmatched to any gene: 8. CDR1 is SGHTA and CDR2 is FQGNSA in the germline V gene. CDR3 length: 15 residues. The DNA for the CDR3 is TGTGCCAGCAGTCGTCCAGCGGGAGTATCCTACGAGCAGTACTTC. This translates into CASSRPAGVSYEQYF.

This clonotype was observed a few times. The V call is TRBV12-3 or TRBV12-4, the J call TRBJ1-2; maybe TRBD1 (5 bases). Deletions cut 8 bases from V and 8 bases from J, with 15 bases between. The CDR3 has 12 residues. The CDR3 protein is CASWDPEGGYTF. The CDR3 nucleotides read TGTGCCAGCTGGGACCCAGAGGGGGGCTACACCTTC.

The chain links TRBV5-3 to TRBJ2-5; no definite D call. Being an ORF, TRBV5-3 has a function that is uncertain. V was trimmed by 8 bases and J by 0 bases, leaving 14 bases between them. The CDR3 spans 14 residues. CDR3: CASTTVGYQETQYF. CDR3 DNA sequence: TGTGCCAGCACCACGGTCGGTTACCAAGAGACCCAGTACTTC.

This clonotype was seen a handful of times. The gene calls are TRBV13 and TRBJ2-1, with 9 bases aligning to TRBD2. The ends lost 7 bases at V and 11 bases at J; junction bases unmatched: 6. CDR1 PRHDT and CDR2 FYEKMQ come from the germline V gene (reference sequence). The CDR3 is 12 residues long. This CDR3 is CASKSPSGKQFF. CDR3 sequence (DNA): TGTGCCAGCAAGTCACCTAGCGGGAAGCAGTTCTTC.

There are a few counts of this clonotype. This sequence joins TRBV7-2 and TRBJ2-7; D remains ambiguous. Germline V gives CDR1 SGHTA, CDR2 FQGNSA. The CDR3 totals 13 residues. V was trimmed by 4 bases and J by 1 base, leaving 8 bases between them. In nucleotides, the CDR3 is TGTGCCAGCAGCTCCGGGCCTTCCTACGAGCAGTACTTC. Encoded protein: CASSSGPSYEQYF.

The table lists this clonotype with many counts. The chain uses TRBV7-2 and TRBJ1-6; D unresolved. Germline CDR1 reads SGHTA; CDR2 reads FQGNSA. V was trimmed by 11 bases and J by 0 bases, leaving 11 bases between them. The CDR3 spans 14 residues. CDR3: CASQQSSYNSPLHF. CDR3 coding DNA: TGTGCCTCCCAGCAAAGCTCCTATAATTCACCCCTCCACTTT.

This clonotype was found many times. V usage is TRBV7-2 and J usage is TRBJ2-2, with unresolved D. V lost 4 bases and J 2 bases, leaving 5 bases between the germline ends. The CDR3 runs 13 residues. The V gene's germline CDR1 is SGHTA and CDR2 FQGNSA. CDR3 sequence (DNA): TGTGCCAGCAGCTCCCGAAACACCGGGGAGCTGTTTTTT. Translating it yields CASSSRNTGELFF. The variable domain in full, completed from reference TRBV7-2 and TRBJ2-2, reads GAGVSQSPSNKVTEKGKDVELRCDPISGHTALYWYRQSLGQGLEFLIYFQGNSAPDKSGLPSDRFSAERTGGSVSTLTIQRTQQEDSAVYLCASSSRNTGELFFGEGSRLTVL.

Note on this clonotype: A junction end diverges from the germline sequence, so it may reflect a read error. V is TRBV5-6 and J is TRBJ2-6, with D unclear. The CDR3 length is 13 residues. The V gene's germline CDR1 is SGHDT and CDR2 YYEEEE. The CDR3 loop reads CASSQTGSNVLTF. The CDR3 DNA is TGTGCCAGCAGCCAAACTGGGTCCAACGTCCTGACTTTC.

CDR3 sequence reads: CASSLVEVREQFF. In DNA, the CDR3 is TGTGCCAGCAGCTTAGTGGAGGTCCGTGAGCAGTTCTTC. V usage is TRBV7-9 and J usage is TRBJ2-1; the D gene is possibly TRBD2 (5 bases). This CDR3 is built from 13 residues. V was clipped by 1 base and J by 9 bases, with 10 bases between them. Per germline, CDR1 SEHNR and CDR2 FQNEAQ (reference sequence).

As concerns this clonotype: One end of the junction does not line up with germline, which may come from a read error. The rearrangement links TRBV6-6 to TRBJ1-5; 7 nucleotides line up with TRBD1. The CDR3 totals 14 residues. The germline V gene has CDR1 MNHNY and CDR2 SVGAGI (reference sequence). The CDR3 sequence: CASSYRQGGQPQHF. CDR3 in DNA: TGTGCCAGCAGTTACCGACAGGGTGGTCAGCCCCAGCACTTT.

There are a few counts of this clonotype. The CDR3 DNA follows: TGTGCCAGTAGTGGCTTAACCCTTGAGCAGTTCTTC. It is translated as CASSGLTLEQFF. The chain uses TRBV19 and TRBJ2-1, with unresolved D. The CDR3 has 12 residues. Per germline, CDR1 LNHDA and CDR2 SQIVND (reference sequence). The ends were cut back, 5 bases at V and 9 bases at J, with 11 bases in the middle.

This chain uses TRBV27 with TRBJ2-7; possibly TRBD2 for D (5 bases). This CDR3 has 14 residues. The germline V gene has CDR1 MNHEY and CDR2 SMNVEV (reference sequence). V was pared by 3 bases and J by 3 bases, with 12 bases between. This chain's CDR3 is CASSFNHAGYEQYF. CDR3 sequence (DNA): TGTGCCAGCAGTTTCAATCATGCGGGCTACGAGCAGTACTTC.

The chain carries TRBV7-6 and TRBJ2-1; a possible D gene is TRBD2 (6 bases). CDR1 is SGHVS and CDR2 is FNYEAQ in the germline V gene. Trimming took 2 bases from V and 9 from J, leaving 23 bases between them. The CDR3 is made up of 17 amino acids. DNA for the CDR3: TGTGCCAGCAGCTTAAGTGGGGGACTGAAAGTGAGCAGTGAGCAGTTCTTC. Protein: CASSLSGGLKVSSEQFF.

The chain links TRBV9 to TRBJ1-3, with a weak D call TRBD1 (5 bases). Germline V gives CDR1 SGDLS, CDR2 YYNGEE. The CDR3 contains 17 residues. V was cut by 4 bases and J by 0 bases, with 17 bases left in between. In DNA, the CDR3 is TGTGCCAGCAGCCCAATGGGGCAGCCAAACTCTGGAAACACCATATATTTT. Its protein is CASSPMGQPNSGNTIYF.

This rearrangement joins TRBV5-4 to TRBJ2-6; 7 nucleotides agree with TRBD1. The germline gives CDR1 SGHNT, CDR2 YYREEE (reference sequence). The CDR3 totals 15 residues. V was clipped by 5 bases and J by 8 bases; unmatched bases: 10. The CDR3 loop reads CASRLTGQNTNVLTF. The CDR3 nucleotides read TGTGCCAGCAGATTGACAGGGCAGAACACCAACGTCCTGACTTTC.

CDR3 loop: CASRPRASSYEQYF. The CDR3 DNA sequence: TGTGCCAGCCGCCCCAGGGCTAGCTCCTACGAGCAGTACTTC. V is TRBV7-9 and J is TRBJ2-7; D might be TRBD1 (5 bases). The CDR3 length is 14 residues. Looked up from germline, CDR1 is SEHNR and CDR2 is FQNEAQ (reference sequence). Trimming shortened V by 8 bases and J by 0 bases, and 14 bases separated the two germline ends.

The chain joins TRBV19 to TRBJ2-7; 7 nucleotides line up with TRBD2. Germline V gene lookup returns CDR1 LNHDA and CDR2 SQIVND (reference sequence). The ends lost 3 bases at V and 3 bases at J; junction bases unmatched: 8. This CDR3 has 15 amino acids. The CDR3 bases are TGTGCCAGTAGTATTAACGACCCGGGGGGCTACGAGCAGTACTTC. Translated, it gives CASSINDPGGYEQYF.

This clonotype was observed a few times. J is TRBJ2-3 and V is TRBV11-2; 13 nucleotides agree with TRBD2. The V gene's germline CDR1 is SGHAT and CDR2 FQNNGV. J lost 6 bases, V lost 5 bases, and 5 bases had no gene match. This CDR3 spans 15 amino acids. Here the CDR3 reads CASSGLAGVPDTQYF. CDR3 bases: TGTGCCAGCAGCGGACTAGCGGGAGTCCCCGATACGCAGTATTTT.

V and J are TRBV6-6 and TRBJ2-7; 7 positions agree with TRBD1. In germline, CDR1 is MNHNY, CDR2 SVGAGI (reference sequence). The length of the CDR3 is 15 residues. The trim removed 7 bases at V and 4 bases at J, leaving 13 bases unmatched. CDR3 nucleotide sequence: TGTGCCAGCACCCCAGGGGGTCTGAGGTTTTACGAGCAGTACGTC. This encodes CASTPGGLRFYEQYV.

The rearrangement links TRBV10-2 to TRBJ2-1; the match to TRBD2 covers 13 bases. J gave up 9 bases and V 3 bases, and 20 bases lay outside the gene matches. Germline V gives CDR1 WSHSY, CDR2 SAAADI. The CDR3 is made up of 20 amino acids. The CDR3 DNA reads TGCGCCAGCAGTGATACACCCGGGACTAGCGGGATTAGCGCGCGCGGTGAGCAGTTCTTC. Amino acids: CASSDTPGTSGISARGEQFF.